The rows below give T cell receptor beta chains drawn from one sample of a study of blood T cell repertoires in COVID-19. Only in-frame clones appear in the TCRdb table, and some are missing; sequencing was by immunoSEQ multiplex PCR. The sample records around 50,000 clones, 82% being singletons. What was sequenced was peripheral blood. The receptors originated from a woman aged 60-75 years with acute or convalescent COVID-19. Each CDR3 is given with its conserved first and last residue. A D gene is named only where the DNA matches it firmly. Clone size is stated in some rows and not others, as once, few, many or a class when expanded.

size: NA
J: TRBJ2-1
D: NA
V: TRBV5-1
DNA: TGCGCCAGCAGCCCCGCGGGGACCCTCTACAATGAGCAGTTCTTC
CDR3: CASSPAGTLYNEQFF

size: NA
J: TRBJ1-6
D: TRBD1
V: TRBV10-1
DNA: TGCGCCAGCAGAGGACAGGCTAATTCACCCCTCCACTTT
CDR3: CASRGQANSPLHF

size: NA
J: TRBJ1-5
D: NA
V: TRBV21-1
DNA: TGTGCCAGCAGCAAAGGAACGACAGGGGGCGTAGGCAATCAGCCCCAGCATTTT
CDR3: CASSKGTTGGVGNQPQHF

size: NA
J: TRBJ1-6
D: TRBD1
V: TRBV11-2
DNA: TGTGCCAGCAGCGTAACAGGGGGTCTCCTCCACTTT
CDR3: CASSVTGGLLHF

size: NA
J: TRBJ2-7
D: TRBD1
V: TRBV6-1
DNA: TGTGCCAGCAGTGAAGAAAGCGGGGACAGGGGGTACGAGCAGTACTTC
CDR3: CASSEESGDRGYEQYF

size: NA
J: TRBJ2-1
D: NA
V: TRBV11-1
DNA: TGTGCCAGCAGCTTCCAACGGGACAATGAGCAGTTCTTC
CDR3: CASSFQRDNEQFF

size: NA
J: TRBJ2-3
D: TRBD2
V: TRBV10-3
DNA: TGTGCCATCAGTGAAAGGCGGGGGGGCCTTACAGATACGCAGTATTTT
CDR3: CAISERRGGLTDTQYF

size: NA
J: TRBJ1-1
D: TRBD1
V: TRBV2
DNA: TGTGCCAGCAGTGGACAGGGGGTTGTCCGAATGAACACTGAAGCTTTCTTT
CDR3: CASSGQGVVRMNTEAFF

size: NA
J: TRBJ2-1
D: TRBD1
V: TRBV4-3
DNA: TGCGCCAGCAGCCAAGATCGGCGCAGGGGGAATAGTGAGCAGTTCTTC
CDR3: CASSQDRRRGNSEQFF

size: few
J: TRBJ1-6
D: NA
V: TRBV5-6
DNA: TGTGCCAGCAGACCTCTCACAGGGACACCGAATTCACCCCTCCACTTT
CDR3: CASRPLTGTPNSPLHF

size: NA
J: TRBJ2-2
D: TRBD1
V: TRBV9
DNA: TGTGCCAGCAGCCCACGACAGGGGCTGAACACCGGGGAGCTGTTTTTT
CDR3: CASSPRQGLNTGELFF

size: NA
J: TRBJ1-2
D: TRBD1
V: TRBV6-4
DNA: TGTGCCAGCAGTCAGGGGGCAGGGTATGGCTACACCTTC
CDR3: CASSQGAGYGYTF

size: NA
J: TRBJ1-4
D: NA
V: TRBV7-9
DNA: TGTGCCAGCAGCTTAGTGGGGGGTGTAAATGAAAAACTGTTTTTT
CDR3: CASSLVGGVNEKLFF

size: NA
J: TRBJ1-2
D: TRBD1
V: TRBV7-6
DNA: TGTGCCAGCAGCTTCGGACAGGGTAACGGCTACACCTTC
CDR3: CASSFGQGNGYTF

size: NA
J: TRBJ2-6
D: NA
V: TRBV27
DNA: TGTGCCAGCAAGTTCTCTACAGGGGTCCTGACTTTC
CDR3: CASKFSTGVLTF

size: NA
J: TRBJ1-6
D: NA
V: TRBV5-1
DNA: TGCGCCAGCAGGGACACGGAGAATTCACCCCTCCACTTT
CDR3: CASRDTENSPLHF

size: NA
J: TRBJ1-5
D: NA
V: TRBV19
DNA: TGTGCCAGTAGTACCCCCGGGACAAGTAACCAGCCCCAGCATTTT
CDR3: CASSTPGTSNQPQHF

size: medium-sized
J: TRBJ2-3
D: NA
V: TRBV6-2/TRBV6-3
DNA: TGTGCCAGCAGTTCACGGGAAACAGATACGCAGTATTTT
CDR3: CASSSRETDTQYF

size: NA
J: TRBJ2-1
D: TRBD2
V: TRBV7-3
DNA: TGTGCCAGCAGCTCAGCGGGGGTCGGGTACAATGAGCAGTTCTTC
CDR3: CASSSAGVGYNEQFF

size: few
J: TRBJ2-4
D: NA
V: TRBV30
DNA: TGTGCCTGGAGTAGGACTTTAGCCAAAAACATTCAGTACTTC
CDR3: CAWSRTLAKNIQYF

size: NA
J: TRBJ1-2
D: TRBD1
V: TRBV7-2
DNA: TGTGCCAGCAGCTCCCGGGACAGCCTGAACTATGGCTACACCTTC
CDR3: CASSSRDSLNYGYTF

size: NA
J: TRBJ1-5
D: NA
V: TRBV19
DNA: TGTGCCAGTAGTTCTCAACCGGACAGAGGGGACAATCAGCCCCAGCATTTT
CDR3: CASSSQPDRGDNQPQHF

size: NA
J: TRBJ2-1
D: TRBD2
V: TRBV7-3
DNA: TGTGCCAGCAGCTCCACCGGGACTAGCGCCTACAATGAGCAGTTCTTC
CDR3: CASSSTGTSAYNEQFF

size: NA
J: TRBJ1-5
D: NA
V: TRBV6-5
DNA: TGTGCCAGCAGTCTTTCGACAGGTTACCAGCCCCAGCATTTT
CDR3: CASSLSTGYQPQHF

size: few
J: TRBJ1-6
D: NA
V: TRBV5-6
DNA: TGTGCCAGCAGCCGACAGGATCGCTCCTATAATTCACCCCTCCACTTT
CDR3: CASSRQDRSYNSPLHF

size: NA
J: TRBJ1-1
D: TRBD1
V: TRBV5-1
DNA: TGCGCCAGCAGCTTGGTTCTCCAGGGGGCGGGCACTGAAGCTTTCTTT
CDR3: CASSLVLQGAGTEAFF

size: NA
J: TRBJ2-3
D: TRBD2
V: TRBV13
DNA: TGTGCCAGCAGCTTCCGACTAGCGGGGTCAGCAGATACGCAGTATTTT
CDR3: CASSFRLAGSADTQYF

size: NA
J: TRBJ2-1
D: NA
V: TRBV15
DNA: TGTGCCACCAGCAAACCCGTAGGGACATTCTCCTACAATGAGCAGTTCTTC
CDR3: CATSKPVGTFSYNEQFF

size: few
J: TRBJ2-7
D: NA
V: TRBV4-2
DNA: TGTGCCAGCAGCCTCGAATGGGGGCCGCGACCCTACGAGCAGTACTTC
CDR3: CASSLEWGPRPYEQYF

size: NA
J: TRBJ2-2
D: TRBD2
V: TRBV9
DNA: TGTGCCAGCAGCGCAGGACTAGCGGGGGGAAACACCGGGGAGCTGTTTTTT
CDR3: CASSAGLAGGNTGELFF

size: NA
J: TRBJ2-7
D: TRBD2
V: TRBV7-2
DNA: TGTGCCAGCAGCTTAAATCCGGGACTAACCTACGAGCAGTACTTC
CDR3: CASSLNPGLTYEQYF

size: NA
J: TRBJ2-1
D: TRBD1
V: TRBV6-5
DNA: TGTGCCGTAGACAGGGGGCAGGAGCAGTTCTTC
CDR3: CAVDRGQEQFF

size: NA
J: TRBJ1-2
D: NA
V: TRBV27
DNA: TGTGCCAGCAGTTGGCGGGGGACTAACTATGGCTACACCTTC
CDR3: CASSWRGTNYGYTF

size: NA
J: TRBJ2-7
D: NA
V: TRBV7-2
DNA: TGTGCCAGCAGCTTAGCGGGGGCCCACGAGCAGTACTTC
CDR3: CASSLAGAHEQYF

size: once
J: TRBJ2-7
D: NA
V: TRBV10-3
DNA: TGTGCCATCAGTGACCACAGGGAGGGCGAGCAGTACTTC
CDR3: CAISDHREGEQYF

size: NA
J: TRBJ2-7
D: TRBD1
V: TRBV5-1
DNA: TGCGCCAGCAGCGGGACAGGGGGCGCGGACGAGCAGTACTTC
CDR3: CASSGTGGADEQYF

size: NA
J: TRBJ2-6
D: NA
V: TRBV7-9
DNA: TGTGCCAGCAGCTCCACAGGGTGGAGGGCCAACGTCCTGACTTTC
CDR3: CASSSTGWRANVLTF

size: once
J: TRBJ1-2
D: TRBD1
V: TRBV7-2
DNA: TGTGCCAGCAGGGATAGATGGCAGGGGACAGTTGGCTACACCTTC
CDR3: CASRDRWQGTVGYTF

size: NA
J: TRBJ2-1
D: NA
V: TRBV5-1
DNA: TGCGCCAGCAGAATTCTAGTCACCCAACCATCCTACAATGAGCAGTTCTTC
CDR3: CASRILVTQPSYNEQFF